The 24 T cell receptor beta chains listed next were all sequenced from one sample in a study of identifying expanded T cells in peripheral blood. Clones were sequenced by immunoSEQ multiplex PCR, and TCRdb holds only the in-frame ones, with some missing. The sample yields 100,000 or so clones, about 91% seen once. Sequencing was performed on blood. These receptors originate from a person aged 18 to 75 in good health.

The genes are TRBV7-9 and TRBJ2-5; TRBD1 or TRBD2 may be the D gene (5 bases each). Trimming removed 4 bases from V and 4 bases from J, with 10 bases in between. Germline V lookup: CDR1 SEHNR, CDR2 FQNEAQ (reference sequence). This CDR3 region has 13 residues. For the CDR3, the DNA is TGTGCCAGCAGCTCCGAGGGGAGAGAGACCCAGTACTTC. It is translated as CASSSEGRETQYF. The whole variable domain, filled in from reference TRBV7-9 and TRBJ2-5, reads DTGVSQNPRHKITKRGQNVTFRCDPISEHNRLYWYRQTLGQGPEFLTYFQNEAQLEKSRLLSDRFSAERPKGSFSTLEIQRTEQGDSAMYLCASSSEGRETQYFGPGTRLLVL.

The J gene is TRBJ2-1, the V gene TRBV19; a possible D gene is TRBD1 (6 bases). Germline loops: CDR1 LNHDA, CDR2 SQIVND (reference sequence). The V end lost 6 bases, the J end lost 5 bases, and 14 bases lay between the germline ends. This CDR3 contains 14 residues. The CDR3 sequence: CASRTSGTNNEQFF. In nucleotides, the CDR3 is TGTGCCAGTAGAACCTCCGGGACAAACAATGAGCAGTTCTTC. The full variable domain, rest sourced from reference TRBV19 and TRBJ2-1, is DGGITQSPKYLFRKEGQNVTLSCEQNLNHDAMYWYRQDPGQGLRLIYYSQIVNDFQKGDIAEGYSVSREKKESFPLTVTSAQKNPTAFYLCASRTSGTNNEQFFGPGTRLTVL.

The chain links TRBV9 to TRBJ2-1; a possible D gene is TRBD2 (6 bases). Germline CDR1 SGDLS, CDR2 YYNGEE. V lost 4 bases and J lost 0, with 14 bases in between. This CDR3 region has 16 residues. The CDR3 protein is CASSRSSASSYNEQFF. CDR3 bases: TGTGCCAGCAGCCGGTCTAGCGCAAGCTCCTACAATGAGCAGTTCTTC.

This sequence joins TRBV11-2 and TRBJ2-1, with D unresolved. Germline loops: CDR1 SGHAT, CDR2 FQNNGV. CDR3 size: 16 residues. V was cut by 4 bases and J by 4 bases, with 17 bases left in between. CDR3 nucleotides: TGTGCCAGCAGCTCCCGGATAGACCCCTATTACAATGAGCAGTTCTTC. Its translation: CASSSRIDPYYNEQFF.

This clone was observed once. V usage is TRBV6-5 and J usage is TRBJ2-6; D call uncertain. The length of the CDR3 is 15 residues. Trimming took off 5 bases at V and 0 bases at J, with 8 bases between the two ends. From germline, CDR1 is MNHEY and CDR2 SVGAGI. CDR3: CASSAQFSGANVLTF. Written as DNA, the CDR3 is TGTGCCAGCAGTGCCCAATTCTCTGGGGCCAACGTCCTGACTTTC.

The V and J genes are TRBV30 and TRBJ2-7, with 13 nucleotides matching TRBD2. This CDR3 spans 17 amino acids. Germline assignment: CDR1 GTSNPN and CDR2 SVGIG (reference sequence). Trimming took 2 bases from V and 7 from J; bases not matched to a gene: 14. CDR3 in DNA: TGTGCCTGGAGTACTAGCGGGAGGGCCGTAAAAAACGGAGAGCAGTACTTC. Translation: CAWSTSGRAVKNGEQYF.

The rearrangement links TRBV29-1 to TRBJ2-3; D unresolved. The V end lost 6 bases, the J end lost 2 bases, and 6 bases lay between the germline ends. Per germline, CDR1 SQVTM and CDR2 ANQGSEA. The CDR3 covers 11 residues. CDR3 nucleotides: TGCAGCGTCGAAACCACAGATACGCAGTATTTT. Translating it yields CSVETTDTQYF.

The genes are TRBV5-6 and TRBJ1-2; the match to TRBD1 covers 9 bases. The V and J ends lost 5 bases and 3 bases, in that order; junction bases with no gene match: 5. This CDR3 has 14 residues. Germline CDR1 SGHDT, CDR2 YYEEEE. CDR3: CASRRGQGDYGYTF. In DNA form, the CDR3 reads TGTGCCAGCAGACGGGGACAGGGAGACTATGGCTACACCTTC.

This chain joins TRBV5-8 and TRBJ1-1; D is possibly TRBD1 (6 bases). Per the germline V gene, CDR1 is SGHTS and CDR2 is YDEGEE. The CDR3 loop spans 14 amino acids. Trimming left V 3 bases short and J 1 base short, with 10 bases between. This CDR3 is CASSSRDKNTEAFF. CDR3 in DNA: TGTGCCAGCAGCTCCAGGGACAAGAACACTGAAGCTTTCTTT.

V usage is TRBV5-1 and J usage is TRBJ2-3, with 11 bases fitting TRBD2. Germline loops: CDR1 SGHRS, CDR2 YFSETQ. The CDR3 length is 16 residues. Losses at the gene ends were 2 bases for V and 5 bases for J; bases not matched to a gene: 7. The CDR3 nucleotides are TGCGCCAGCAGCTTACTAGCGGGAGATTCGGGAGATACGCAGTATTTT. As protein: CASSLLAGDSGDTQYF.

The chain joins TRBV10-3 to TRBJ2-7; perhaps TRBD1 as D (5 bases). V was shortened by 2 bases and J by 7 bases, with 18 bases between the two germline ends. Germline lookup yields CDR1 ENHRY and CDR2 SYGVKD. The CDR3 totals 15 residues. In DNA, the CDR3 is TGTGCCATCAGTGAGACGCTTGCAGGGTTAGGAGAGCAGTACTTC. It specifies CAISETLAGLGEQYF.

This chain joins TRBV10-2 and TRBJ2-3; D is possibly TRBD2 (5 bases). The CDR3 runs 14 residues. CDR1 is WSHSY, CDR2 SAAADI, per germline. V dropped 7 bases and J dropped 5 bases, with 16 bases sitting between them. DNA for the CDR3: TGCGCCAGCATCCCCCTCGGACTGGAAGATACGCAGTATTTT. Translated, it gives CASIPLGLEDTQYF.

V and J are TRBV7-2 and TRBJ1-6, with D possibly TRBD1 on 5 matching bases. The CDR3 spans 14 residues. CDR1 is SGHTA and CDR2 is FQGNSA in the germline V gene. Trimming shortened V by 2 bases and J by 9 bases, and 11 bases separated the two germline ends. Here the CDR3 reads CASSLRGPLSPLHF. Written as DNA, the CDR3 is TGTGCCAGCAGCTTAAGGGGACCTCTTTCACCCCTCCACTTT.

A single count supports this clone. Other DNA sequences in this sample translate to the same CDR3. The chain has TRBV6-5 and TRBJ2-7; a possible D gene is TRBD2 (5 bases). This CDR3 contains 13 residues. The V end was cut by 5 bases, the J end by 2 bases, with 10 bases between. Germline lookup yields CDR1 MNHEY and CDR2 SVGAGI. Written as DNA, the CDR3 is TGTGCCAGCAGTCCTTCGGGGACCTACGAGCAGTACTTC. Translating gives CASSPSGTYEQYF.

V usage is TRBV11-2 and J usage is TRBJ2-7; TRBD1 matches 7 bases. The trim removed 4 bases at V and 1 base at J, leaving 19 bases unmatched. Germline CDR1 reads SGHAT; CDR2 reads FQNNGV. The CDR3 is 19 residues long. The CDR3 nucleotides are TGTGCCAGCAGCTCCCCCAGCCCGGCCCCCAGGGGGTTTTCCTACGAGCAGTACTTC. Translation: CASSSPSPAPRGFSYEQYF. Based on the CDR3 plus reference TRBV11-2 and TRBJ2-7, the full variable domain is EAGVAQSPRYKIIEKRQSVAFWCNPISGHATLYWYQQILGQGPKLLIQFQNNGVVDDSQLPKDRFSAERLKGVDSTLKIQPAKLEDSAVYLCASSSPSPAPRGFSYEQYFGPGTRLTVT.

This chain uses TRBV13 with TRBJ1-2; perhaps TRBD1 as D (5 bases). Germline assignment: CDR1 PRHDT and CDR2 FYEKMQ (reference sequence). The CDR3 loop spans 11 amino acids. V shed 8 bases and J shed 5 bases, with 9 bases lying between them. The CDR3 loop reads CASLGGYGYTF. The DNA for the CDR3 is TGTGCCAGCCTTGGGGGGTATGGCTACACCTTC.

The rearrangement uses TRBV19 and TRBJ1-3; no clear D. CDR3 length equals 14 residues. V gave up 8 bases and J gave up 0 bases, with 11 bases separating them. Germline-derived CDR1 and CDR2 are LNHDA and SQIVND (reference sequence). In nucleotides, the CDR3 is TGTGCCAGTGGTGCAGGCCTCTCTGGAAACACCATATATTTT. Translation gives CASGAGLSGNTIYF.

The chain employs TRBV5-6 and TRBJ1-6; D gene uncertain. This CDR3 is built from 14 residues. Trimming shortened V by 1 base and J by 6 bases, and 8 bases separated the two germline ends. Germline CDR1 is SGHDT and CDR2 is YYEEEE. The CDR3 nucleotides read TGTGCCAGCAGCTTGCTGGGCTCTAATTCACCCCTCCACTTT. It is translated as CASSLLGSNSPLHF.

This sequence joins TRBV27 and TRBJ2-6; 8 nucleotides align to TRBD1. Germline V gene lookup returns CDR1 MNHEY and CDR2 SMNVEV (reference sequence). Trimming at V came to 5 bases and at J to 0 bases, leaving 6 bases not matched to a gene. This CDR3 is 17 amino acids long. This CDR3 reads CASSPWTGTSGANVLTF. As DNA, the CDR3 is TGTGCCAGCAGTCCATGGACAGGGACCTCTGGGGCCAACGTCCTGACTTTC. Filled out from reference TRBV27 and TRBJ2-6, the complete variable domain reads EAQVTQNPRYLITVTGKKLTVTCSQNMNHEYMSWYRQDPGLGLRQIYYSMNVEVTDKGDVPEGYKVSRKEKRNFPLILESPSPNQTSLYFCASSPWTGTSGANVLTFGAGSRLTVL.

The chain carries TRBV7-2 and TRBJ1-5; perhaps TRBD1 as D (6 bases). With 5 bases removed from V and 1 base from J, the gap between germline ends came to 15 bases. There are 16 residues in the CDR3. CDR1 is SGHTA, CDR2 FQGNSA, per germline. This CDR3 is CASSPGDTWSNQPQHF. The CDR3 DNA reads TGTGCCAGCAGCCCAGGGGACACCTGGAGCAATCAGCCCCAGCATTTT.

A note on this clone: A far larger clone is just one base off, so this is likely a read error. The gene calls are TRBV7-3 and TRBJ1-2; TRBD1 matches at 7 bases. This CDR3 has 13 residues. The germline CDR1 and CDR2 sequences are SGHTA and FQGTGA. V gave up 5 bases and J gave up 3 bases; unmatched junction bases: 3. CDR3 coding DNA: TGTGCCAGCAGCCGACAGGGTGACTATGGCTACACCTTC. It encodes CASSRQGDYGYTF.

This chain links TRBV18 with TRBJ1-5; tentatively, D is TRBD1 (5 bases). The V gene lost 3 bases and the J gene lost 4 bases, with 13 bases spanning the gap. The length of the CDR3 is 15 residues. Germline-derived CDR1 and CDR2 are KGHSH and LQKENI. The CDR3 here is CASSPGPGGNQPQHF. As DNA, the CDR3 is TGTGCCAGCTCACCGGGGCCGGGGGGGAATCAGCCCCAGCATTTT.

A few counts support this clone. The chain employs TRBV7-2 and TRBJ1-1; D gene ambiguous. The germline V gene has CDR1 SGHTA and CDR2 FQGNSA. This CDR3 comprises 16 residues. V was shortened by 2 bases and J by 2 bases, with 15 bases between the two germline ends. CDR3 protein: CASSLFERSINTEAFF. In DNA, the CDR3 is TGTGCCAGCAGCTTATTCGAGAGGAGTATCAACACTGAAGCTTTCTTT.

The chain combines TRBV4-2 with TRBJ1-1; D is unresolved. CDR3 length: 12 residues. V lost 0 bases, J lost 1 base, and 0 bases lay in between. From germline, CDR1 is LGHNA and CDR2 YNFKEQ. As DNA, the CDR3 is TGTGCCAGCAGCCAAGAGAACACTGAAGCTTTCTTT. Amino acid sequence: CASSQENTEAFF.